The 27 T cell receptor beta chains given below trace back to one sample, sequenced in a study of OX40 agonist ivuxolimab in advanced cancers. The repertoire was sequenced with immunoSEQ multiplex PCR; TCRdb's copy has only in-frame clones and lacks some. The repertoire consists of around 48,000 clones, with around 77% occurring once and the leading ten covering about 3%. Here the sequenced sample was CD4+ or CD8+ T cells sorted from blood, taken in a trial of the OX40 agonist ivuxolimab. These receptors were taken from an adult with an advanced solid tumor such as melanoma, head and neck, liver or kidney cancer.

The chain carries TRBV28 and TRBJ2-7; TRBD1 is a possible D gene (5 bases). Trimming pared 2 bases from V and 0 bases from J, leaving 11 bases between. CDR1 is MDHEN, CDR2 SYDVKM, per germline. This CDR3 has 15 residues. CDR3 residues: CASSLVQAISYEQYF. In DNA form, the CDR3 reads TGTGCCAGCAGTTTAGTACAGGCGATCTCCTACGAGCAGTACTTC.

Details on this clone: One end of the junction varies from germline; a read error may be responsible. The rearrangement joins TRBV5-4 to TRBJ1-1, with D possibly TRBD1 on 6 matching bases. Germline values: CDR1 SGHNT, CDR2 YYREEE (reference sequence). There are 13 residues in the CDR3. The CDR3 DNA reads TGTGCCAGCAGAGTCGAGCAGGGGCGTTTTTCGCACTTT. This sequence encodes CASRVEQGRFSHF.

The CDR3 DNA reads as TGCGCCAGCAGGGGAAACACTGAAGCTTTCTTT. It translates to CASRGNTEAFF. V gene TRBV10-2 combines with J gene TRBJ1-1; no clear D gene. CDR1 and CDR2 (germline): WSHSY, SAAADI. The CDR3 sequence is 11 residues long. V lost 6 bases and J lost 2, with 4 bases in between.

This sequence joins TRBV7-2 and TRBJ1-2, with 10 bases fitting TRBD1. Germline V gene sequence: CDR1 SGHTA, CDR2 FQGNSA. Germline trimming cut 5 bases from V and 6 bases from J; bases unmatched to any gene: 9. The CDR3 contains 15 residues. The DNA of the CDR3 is TGTGCCAGCAGCGACACCGACAGGGGGCGGGATGGCTACACCTTC. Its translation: CASSDTDRGRDGYTF.

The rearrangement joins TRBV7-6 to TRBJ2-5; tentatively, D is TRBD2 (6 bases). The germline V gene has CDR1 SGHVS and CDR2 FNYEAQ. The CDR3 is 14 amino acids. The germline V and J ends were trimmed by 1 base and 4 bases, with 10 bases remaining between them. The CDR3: CASSLVGAGETQYF. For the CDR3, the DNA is TGTGCCAGCAGCTTAGTGGGAGCGGGAGAGACCCAGTACTTC.

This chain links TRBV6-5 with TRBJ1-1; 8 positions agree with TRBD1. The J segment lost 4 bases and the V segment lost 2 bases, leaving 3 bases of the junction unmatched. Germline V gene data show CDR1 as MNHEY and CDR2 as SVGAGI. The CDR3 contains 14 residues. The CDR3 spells CASSYGQGITEAFF. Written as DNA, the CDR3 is TGTGCCAGCAGTTACGGACAGGGAATCACTGAAGCTTTCTTT.

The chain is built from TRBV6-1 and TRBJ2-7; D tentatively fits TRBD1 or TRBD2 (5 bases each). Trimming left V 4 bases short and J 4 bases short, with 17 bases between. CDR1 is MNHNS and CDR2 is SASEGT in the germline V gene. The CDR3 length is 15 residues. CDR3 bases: TGTGCCAGCAGTGGAGGGGCCGTACGGGTTTACGAGCAGTACTTC. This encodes CASSGGAVRVYEQYF.

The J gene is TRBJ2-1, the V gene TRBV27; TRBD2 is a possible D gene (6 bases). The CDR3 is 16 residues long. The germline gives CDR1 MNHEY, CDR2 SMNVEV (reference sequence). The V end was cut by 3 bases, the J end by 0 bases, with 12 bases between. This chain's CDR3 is CASSFLATNSYNEQFF. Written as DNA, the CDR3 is TGTGCCAGCAGTTTTCTAGCGACTAACTCCTACAATGAGCAGTTCTTC.

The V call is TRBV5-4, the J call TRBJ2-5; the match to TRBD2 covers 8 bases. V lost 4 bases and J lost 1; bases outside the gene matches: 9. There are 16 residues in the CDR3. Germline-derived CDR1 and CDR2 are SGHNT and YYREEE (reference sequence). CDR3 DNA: TGTGCCAGCAGCGGCGGGGGGTCCAGGAGCCAAGAGACCCAGTACTTC. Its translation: CASSGGGSRSQETQYF.

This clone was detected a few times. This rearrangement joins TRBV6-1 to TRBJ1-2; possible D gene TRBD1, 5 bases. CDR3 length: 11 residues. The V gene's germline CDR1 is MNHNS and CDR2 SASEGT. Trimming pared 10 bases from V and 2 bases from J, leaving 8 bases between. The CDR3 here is CATRQNYGYTF. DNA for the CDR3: TGTGCCACCCGACAGAACTATGGCTACACCTTC.

CDR3 bases: TGCAGCGCACGACAGACGAACACTGAAGCTTTCTTT. Amino acid sequence: CSARQTNTEAFF. The chain combines TRBV29-1 with TRBJ1-1; possible D gene TRBD1, 5 bases. This CDR3 is 12 amino acids long. CDR1 SQVTM and CDR2 ANQGSEA come from the germline V gene. The V and J ends lost 7 bases and 1 base respectively, with 10 bases between them.

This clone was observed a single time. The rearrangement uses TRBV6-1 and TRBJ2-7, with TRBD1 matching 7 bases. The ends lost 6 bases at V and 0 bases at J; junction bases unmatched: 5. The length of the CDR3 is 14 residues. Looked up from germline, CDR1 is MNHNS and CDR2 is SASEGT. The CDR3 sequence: CASRLRDSSYEQYF. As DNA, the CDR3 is TGTGCCAGCAGGCTCCGGGACAGCTCCTACGAGCAGTACTTC.

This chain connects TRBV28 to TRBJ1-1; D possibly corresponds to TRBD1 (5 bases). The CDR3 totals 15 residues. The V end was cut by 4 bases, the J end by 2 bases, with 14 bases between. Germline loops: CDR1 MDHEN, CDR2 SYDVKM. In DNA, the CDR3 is TGTGCCAGCAGTTCCTCGGGGGGTAGAAACACTGAAGCTTTCTTT. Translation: CASSSSGGRNTEAFF.

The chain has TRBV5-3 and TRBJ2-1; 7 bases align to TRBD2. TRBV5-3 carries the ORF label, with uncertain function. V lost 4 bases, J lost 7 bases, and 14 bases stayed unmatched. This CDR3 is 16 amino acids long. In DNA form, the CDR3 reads TGTGCCAGAAGCCCCTCCCGGGGGGTGGGTAGGAATGAGCAGTTCTTC. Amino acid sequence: CARSPSRGVGRNEQFF.

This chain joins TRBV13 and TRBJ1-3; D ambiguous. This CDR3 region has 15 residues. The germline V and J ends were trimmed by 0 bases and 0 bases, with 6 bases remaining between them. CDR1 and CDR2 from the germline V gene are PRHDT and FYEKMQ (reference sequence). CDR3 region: CASSLGASSGNTIYF. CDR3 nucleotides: TGTGCCAGCAGCTTAGGCGCAAGCTCTGGAAACACCATATATTTT.

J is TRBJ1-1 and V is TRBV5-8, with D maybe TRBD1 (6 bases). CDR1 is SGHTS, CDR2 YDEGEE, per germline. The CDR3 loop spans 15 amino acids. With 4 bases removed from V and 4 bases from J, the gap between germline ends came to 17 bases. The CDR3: CASSLQGTQGTEAFF. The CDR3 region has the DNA TGTGCCAGCAGCCTACAGGGAACCCAGGGCACTGAAGCTTTCTTT. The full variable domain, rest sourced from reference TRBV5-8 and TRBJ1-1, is EAGVTQSPTHLIKTRGQQATLRCSPISGHTSVYWYQQALGLGLQFLLWYDEGEERNRGNFPPRFSGRQFPNYSSELNVNALELEDSALYLCASSLQGTQGTEAFFGQGTRLTVV.

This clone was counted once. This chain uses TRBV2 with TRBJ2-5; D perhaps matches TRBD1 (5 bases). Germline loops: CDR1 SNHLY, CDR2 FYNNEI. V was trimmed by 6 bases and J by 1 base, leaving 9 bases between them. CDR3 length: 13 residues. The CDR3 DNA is TGTGCCAGCAGCAAGGACACCCAAGAGACCCAGTACTTC. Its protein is CASSKDTQETQYF.

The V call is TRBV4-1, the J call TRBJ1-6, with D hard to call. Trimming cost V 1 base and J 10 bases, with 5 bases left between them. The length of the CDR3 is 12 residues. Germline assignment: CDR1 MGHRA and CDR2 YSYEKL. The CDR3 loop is CASSQGVSPLHF. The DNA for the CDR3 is TGCGCCAGCAGCCAAGGGGTATCACCCCTCCACTTT.

The CDR3 loop reads CASTGRLGGELFF. The CDR3 nucleotides are TGTGCCAGCACGGGACGTCTGGGTGGGGAGCTGTTTTTT. J is TRBJ2-2 and V is TRBV6-1, with D perhaps TRBD1 or TRBD2 (5 bases each). The CDR3 has 13 residues. Germline CDR1 and CDR2: MNHNS and SASEGT. V shed 7 bases and J shed 8 bases, with 14 bases lying between them.

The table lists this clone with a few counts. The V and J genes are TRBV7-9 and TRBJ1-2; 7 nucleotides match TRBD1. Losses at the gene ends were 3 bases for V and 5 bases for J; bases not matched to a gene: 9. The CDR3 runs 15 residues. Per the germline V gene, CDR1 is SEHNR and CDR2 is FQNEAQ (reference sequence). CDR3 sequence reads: CASSFNIGDRYGYTF. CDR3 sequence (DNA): TGTGCCAGCAGCTTTAACATTGGGGACAGATATGGCTACACCTTC.

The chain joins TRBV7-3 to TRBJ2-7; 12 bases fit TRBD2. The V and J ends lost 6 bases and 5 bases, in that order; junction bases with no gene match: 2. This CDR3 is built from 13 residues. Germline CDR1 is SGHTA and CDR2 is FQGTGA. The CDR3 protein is CASRTSGRNEQYF. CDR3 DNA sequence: TGTGCCAGCAGGACTAGCGGGAGAAACGAGCAGTACTTC. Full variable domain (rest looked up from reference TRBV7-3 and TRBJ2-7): GAGVSQTPSNKVTEKGKYVELRCDPISGHTALYWYRQSLGQGPEFLIYFQGTGAADDSGLPNDRFFAVRPEGSVSTLKIQRTERGDSAVYLCASRTSGRNEQYFGPGTRLTVT.

CDR3 sequence reads: CAIQGFGQPQHF. CDR3 coding DNA: TGTGCCATACAGGGGTTTGGTCAGCCCCAGCATTTT. The chain carries TRBV10-3 and TRBJ1-5; 7 bases are shared with TRBD1. CDR1 and CDR2 from the germline V gene are ENHRY and SYGVKD. The CDR3 length is 12 residues. V lost 9 bases to trimming and J lost 6 bases; unmatched junction nucleotides: 5.

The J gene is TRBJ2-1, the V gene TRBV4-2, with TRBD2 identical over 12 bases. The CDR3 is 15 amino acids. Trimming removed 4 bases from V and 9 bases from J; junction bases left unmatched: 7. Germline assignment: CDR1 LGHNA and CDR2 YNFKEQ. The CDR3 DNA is TGTGCCAGCAGCCGAGAACTAGCGGGAGGTATTGAGCAGTTCTTC. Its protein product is CASSRELAGGIEQFF.

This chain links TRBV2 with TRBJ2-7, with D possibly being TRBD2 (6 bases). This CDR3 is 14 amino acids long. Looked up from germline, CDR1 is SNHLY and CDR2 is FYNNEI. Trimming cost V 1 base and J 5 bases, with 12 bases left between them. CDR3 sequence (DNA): TGTGCCAGCAGTGAAGTAGGTGGAGGGGACGAGCAGTACTTC. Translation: CASSEVGGGDEQYF. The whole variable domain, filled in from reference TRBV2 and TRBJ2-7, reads EPEVTQTPSHQVTQMGQEVILRCVPISNHLYFYWYRQILGQKVEFLVSFYNNEISEKSEIFDDQFSVERPDGSNFTLKIRSTKLEDSAMYFCASSEVGGGDEQYFGPGTRLTVT.

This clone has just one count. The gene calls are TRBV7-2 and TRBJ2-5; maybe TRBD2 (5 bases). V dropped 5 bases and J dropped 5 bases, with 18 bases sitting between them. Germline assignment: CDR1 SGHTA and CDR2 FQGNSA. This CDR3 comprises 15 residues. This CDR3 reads CASSPRASGGETQYF. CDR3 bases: TGTGCCAGCAGCCCCCGGGCCTCCGGCGGGGAGACCCAGTACTTC.

CDR3 residues: CASSPYQGGADTQYF. The CDR3 DNA is TGCGCCAGCAGCCCCTATCAGGGGGGGGCAGATACGCAGTATTTT. The chain links TRBV5-1 to TRBJ2-3; D may match TRBD1 or TRBD2 (7 bases each). CDR3 size: 15 residues. CDR1 SGHRS and CDR2 YFSETQ come from the germline V gene. Trimming removed 4 bases at V and 4 bases at J, with 16 bases between.

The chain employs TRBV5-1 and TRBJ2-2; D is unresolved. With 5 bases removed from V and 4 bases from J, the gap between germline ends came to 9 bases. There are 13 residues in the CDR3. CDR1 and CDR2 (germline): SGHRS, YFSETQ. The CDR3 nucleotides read TGCGCCAGCAGAATAGTTCCCACCGGGGAGCTGTTTTTT. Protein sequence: CASRIVPTGELFF. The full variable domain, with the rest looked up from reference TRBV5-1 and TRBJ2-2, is KAGVTQTPRYLIKTRGQQVTLSCSPISGHRSVSWYQQTPGQGLQFLFEYFSETQRNKGNFPGRFSGRQFSNSRSEMNVSTLELGDSALYLCASRIVPTGELFFGEGSRLTVL.